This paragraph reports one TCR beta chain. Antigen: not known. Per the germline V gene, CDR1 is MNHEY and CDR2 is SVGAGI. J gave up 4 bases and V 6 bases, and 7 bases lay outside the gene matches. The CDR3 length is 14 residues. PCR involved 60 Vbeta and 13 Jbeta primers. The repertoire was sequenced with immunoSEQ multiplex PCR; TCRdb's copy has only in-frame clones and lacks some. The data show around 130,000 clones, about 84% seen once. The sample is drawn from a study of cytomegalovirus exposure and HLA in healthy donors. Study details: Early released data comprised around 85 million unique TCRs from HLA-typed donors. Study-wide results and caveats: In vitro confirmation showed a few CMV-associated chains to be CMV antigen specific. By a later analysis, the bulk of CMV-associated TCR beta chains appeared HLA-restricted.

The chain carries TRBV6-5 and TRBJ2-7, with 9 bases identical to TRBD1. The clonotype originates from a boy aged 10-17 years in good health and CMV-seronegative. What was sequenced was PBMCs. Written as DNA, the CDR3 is TGTGCCAGCAGCCGGGACAGGGATTATTACGAGCAGTACTTC. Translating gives CASSRDRDYYEQYF.